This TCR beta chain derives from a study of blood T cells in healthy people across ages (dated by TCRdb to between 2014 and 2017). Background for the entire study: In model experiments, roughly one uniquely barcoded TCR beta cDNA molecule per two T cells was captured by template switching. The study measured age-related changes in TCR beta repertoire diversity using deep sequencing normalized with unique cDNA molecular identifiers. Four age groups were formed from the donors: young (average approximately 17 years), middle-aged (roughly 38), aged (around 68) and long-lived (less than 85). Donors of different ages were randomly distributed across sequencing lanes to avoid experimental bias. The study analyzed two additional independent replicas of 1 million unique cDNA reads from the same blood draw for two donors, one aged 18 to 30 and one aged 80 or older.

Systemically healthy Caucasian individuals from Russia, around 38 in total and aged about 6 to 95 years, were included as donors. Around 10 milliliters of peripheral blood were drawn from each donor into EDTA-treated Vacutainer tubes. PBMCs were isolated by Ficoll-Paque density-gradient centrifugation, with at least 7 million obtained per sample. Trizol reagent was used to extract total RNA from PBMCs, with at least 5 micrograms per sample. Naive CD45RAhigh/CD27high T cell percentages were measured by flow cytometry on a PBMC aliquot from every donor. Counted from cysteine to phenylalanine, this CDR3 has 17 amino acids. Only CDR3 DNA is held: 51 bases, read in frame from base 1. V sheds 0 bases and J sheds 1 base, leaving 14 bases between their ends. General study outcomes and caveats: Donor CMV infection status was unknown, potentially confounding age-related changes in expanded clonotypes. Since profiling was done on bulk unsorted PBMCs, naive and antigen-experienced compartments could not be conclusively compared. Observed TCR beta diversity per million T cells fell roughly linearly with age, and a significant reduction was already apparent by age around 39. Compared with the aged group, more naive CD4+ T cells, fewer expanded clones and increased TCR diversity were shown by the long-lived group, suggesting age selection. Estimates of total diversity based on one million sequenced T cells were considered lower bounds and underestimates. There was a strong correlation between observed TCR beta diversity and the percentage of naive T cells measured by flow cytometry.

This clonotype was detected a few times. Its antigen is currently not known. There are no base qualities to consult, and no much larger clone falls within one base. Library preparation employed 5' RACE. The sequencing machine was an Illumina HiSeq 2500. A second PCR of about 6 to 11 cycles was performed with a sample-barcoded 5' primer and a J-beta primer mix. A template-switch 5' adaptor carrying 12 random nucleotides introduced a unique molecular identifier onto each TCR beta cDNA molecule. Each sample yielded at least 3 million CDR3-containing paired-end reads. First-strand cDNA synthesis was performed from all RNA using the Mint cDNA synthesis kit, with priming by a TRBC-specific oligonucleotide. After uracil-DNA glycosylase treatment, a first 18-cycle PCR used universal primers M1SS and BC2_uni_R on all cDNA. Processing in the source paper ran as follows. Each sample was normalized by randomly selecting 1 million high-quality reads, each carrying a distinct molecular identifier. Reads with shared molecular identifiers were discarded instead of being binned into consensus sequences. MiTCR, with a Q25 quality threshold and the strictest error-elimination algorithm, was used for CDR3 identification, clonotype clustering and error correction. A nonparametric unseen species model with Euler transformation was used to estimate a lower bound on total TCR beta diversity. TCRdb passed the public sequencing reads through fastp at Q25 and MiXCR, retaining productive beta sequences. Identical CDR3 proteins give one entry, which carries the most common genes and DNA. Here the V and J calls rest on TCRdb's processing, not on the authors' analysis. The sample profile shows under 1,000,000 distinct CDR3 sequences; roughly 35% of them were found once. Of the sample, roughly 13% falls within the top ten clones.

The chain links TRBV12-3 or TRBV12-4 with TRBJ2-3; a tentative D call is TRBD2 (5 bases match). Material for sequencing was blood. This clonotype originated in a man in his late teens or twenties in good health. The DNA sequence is TGTGCCAGCAGTTTAGCCGGGAAGAGCGCCCGCACAGATACGCAGTATTTT. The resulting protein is CASSLAGKSARTDTQYF.